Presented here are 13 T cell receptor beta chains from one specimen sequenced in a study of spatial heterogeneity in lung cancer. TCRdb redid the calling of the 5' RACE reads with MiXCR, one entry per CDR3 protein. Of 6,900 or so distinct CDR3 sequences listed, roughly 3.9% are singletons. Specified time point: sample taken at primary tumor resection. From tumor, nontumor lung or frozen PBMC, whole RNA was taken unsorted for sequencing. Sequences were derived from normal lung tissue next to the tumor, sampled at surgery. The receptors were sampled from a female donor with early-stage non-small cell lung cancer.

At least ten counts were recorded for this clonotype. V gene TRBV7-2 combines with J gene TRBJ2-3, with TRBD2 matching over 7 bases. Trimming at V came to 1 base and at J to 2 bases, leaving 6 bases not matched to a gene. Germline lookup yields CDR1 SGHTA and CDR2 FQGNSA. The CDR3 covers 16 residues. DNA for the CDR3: TGTGCCAGCAGCTTAGATGTCGGGGGGTCCACAGATACGCAGTATTTT. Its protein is CASSLDVGGSTDTQYF.

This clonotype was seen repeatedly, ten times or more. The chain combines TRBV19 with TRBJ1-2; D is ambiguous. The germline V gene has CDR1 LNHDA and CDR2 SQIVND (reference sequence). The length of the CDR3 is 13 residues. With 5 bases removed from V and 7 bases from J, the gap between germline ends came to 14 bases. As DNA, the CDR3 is TGTGCCAGTAGTGACGACGGTAGAATTGGCTACACCTTC. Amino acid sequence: CASSDDGRIGYTF. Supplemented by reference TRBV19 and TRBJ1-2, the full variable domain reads DGGITQSPKYLFRKEGQNVTLSCEQNLNHDAMYWYRQDPGQGLRLIYYSQIVNDFQKGDIAEGYSVSREKKESFPLTVTSAQKNPTAFYLCASSDDGRIGYTFGSGTRLTVV.

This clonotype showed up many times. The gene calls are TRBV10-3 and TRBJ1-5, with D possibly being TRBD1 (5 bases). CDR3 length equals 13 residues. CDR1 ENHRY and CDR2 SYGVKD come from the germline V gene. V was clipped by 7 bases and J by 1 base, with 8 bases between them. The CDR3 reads CAITRDSNQPQHF. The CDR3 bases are TGTGCCATCACACGGGACAGCAATCAGCCCCAGCATTTT.

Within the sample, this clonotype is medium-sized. The CDR3 DNA reads as TGTGCCAGCAGCACCGACAGACAAGAGACCCAGTACTTC. Translated: CASSTDRQETQYF. The rearrangement uses TRBV7-8 and TRBJ2-5; possibly TRBD1 for D (5 bases). Trimming took 5 bases from V and 2 from J, leaving 9 bases between them. Germline CDR1 SGHVS, CDR2 FQNEAQ. CDR3 size: 13 residues.

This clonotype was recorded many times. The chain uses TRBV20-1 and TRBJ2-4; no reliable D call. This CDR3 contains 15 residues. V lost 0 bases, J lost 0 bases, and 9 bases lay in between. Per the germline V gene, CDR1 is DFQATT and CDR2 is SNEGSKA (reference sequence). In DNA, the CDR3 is TGCAGTGCTAGAGATGTTAGAGCAGCCAAAAACATTCAGTACTTC. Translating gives CSARDVRAAKNIQYF.

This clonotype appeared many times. This CDR3 is CASSYSGQGSQETQYF. The DNA for the CDR3 is TGTGCCAGCAGTTATTCGGGACAGGGATCCCAAGAGACCCAGTACTTC. The rearrangement uses TRBV27 and TRBJ2-5; 9 positions agree with TRBD1. Germline loops: CDR1 MNHEY, CDR2 SMNVEV (reference sequence). This CDR3 is 16 amino acids long. V trimming: 4 bases; J trimming: 1 base; junction bases outside the gene matches: 7.

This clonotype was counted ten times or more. The CDR3 DNA is TGTGCCAGCAGCGATCGACAGGGACGGAGACCCTACGAGCAGTACTTC. This translates into CASSDRQGRRPYEQYF. The V gene is TRBV5-4, the J gene TRBJ2-7, with 7 nucleotides matching TRBD1. CDR1 is SGHNT, CDR2 YYREEE, per germline (reference sequence). This CDR3 contains 16 residues. The J segment lost 2 bases and the V segment lost 4 bases, leaving 12 bases of the junction unmatched.

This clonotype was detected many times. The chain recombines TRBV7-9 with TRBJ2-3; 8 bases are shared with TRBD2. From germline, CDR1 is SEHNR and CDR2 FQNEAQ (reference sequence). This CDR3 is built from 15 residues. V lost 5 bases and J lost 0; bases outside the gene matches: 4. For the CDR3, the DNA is TGTGCCAGCAGCCAAGCGGGGGTTAGCACAGATACGCAGTATTTT. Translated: CASSQAGVSTDTQYF.

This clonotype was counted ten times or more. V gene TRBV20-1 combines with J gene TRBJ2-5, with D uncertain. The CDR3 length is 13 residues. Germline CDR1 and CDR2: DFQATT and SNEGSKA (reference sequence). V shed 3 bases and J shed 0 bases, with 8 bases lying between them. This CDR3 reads CSASMWDQETQYF. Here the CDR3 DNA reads TGCAGTGCTAGTATGTGGGACCAAGAGACCCAGTACTTC.

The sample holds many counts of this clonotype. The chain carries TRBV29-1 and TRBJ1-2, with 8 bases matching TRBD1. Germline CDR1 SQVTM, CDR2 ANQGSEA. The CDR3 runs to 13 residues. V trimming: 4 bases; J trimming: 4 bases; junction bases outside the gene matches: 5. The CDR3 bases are TGCAGCGTTGCGCAGGGGGCTAGCTATGGCTACACCTTC. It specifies CSVAQGASYGYTF. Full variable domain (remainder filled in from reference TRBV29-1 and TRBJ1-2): SAVISQKPSRDICQRGTSLTIQCQVDSQVTMMFWYRQQPGQSLTLIATANQGSEATYESGFVIDKFPISRPNLTFSTLTVSNMSPEDSSIYLCSVAQGASYGYTFGSGTRLTVV.

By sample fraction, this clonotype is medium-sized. CDR3 in amino acids: CASSPLAGAETQYF. CDR3 coding DNA: TGTGCCAGCAGTCCGTTAGCGGGGGCGGAGACCCAGTACTTC. J is TRBJ2-5 and V is TRBV6-5, with 9 bases aligning to TRBD2. Germline CDR1 is MNHEY and CDR2 is SVGAGI. The J segment lost 5 bases and the V segment lost 5 bases, leaving 6 bases of the junction unmatched. The CDR3 contains 14 residues.

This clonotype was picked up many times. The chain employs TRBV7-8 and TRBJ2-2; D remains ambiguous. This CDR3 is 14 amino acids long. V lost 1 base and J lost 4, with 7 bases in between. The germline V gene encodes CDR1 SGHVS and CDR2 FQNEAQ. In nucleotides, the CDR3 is TGTGCCAGCAGCTTAGAGTTGGGCACCGGGGAGCTGTTTTTT. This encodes CASSLELGTGELFF.

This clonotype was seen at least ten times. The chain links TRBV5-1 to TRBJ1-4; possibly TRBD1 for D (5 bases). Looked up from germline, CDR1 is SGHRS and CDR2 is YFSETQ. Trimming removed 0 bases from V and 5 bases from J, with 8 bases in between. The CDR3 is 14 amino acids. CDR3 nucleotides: TGCGCCAGCAGCTTGGGGGGGTCCAATGAAAAACTGTTTTTT. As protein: CASSLGGSNEKLFF.